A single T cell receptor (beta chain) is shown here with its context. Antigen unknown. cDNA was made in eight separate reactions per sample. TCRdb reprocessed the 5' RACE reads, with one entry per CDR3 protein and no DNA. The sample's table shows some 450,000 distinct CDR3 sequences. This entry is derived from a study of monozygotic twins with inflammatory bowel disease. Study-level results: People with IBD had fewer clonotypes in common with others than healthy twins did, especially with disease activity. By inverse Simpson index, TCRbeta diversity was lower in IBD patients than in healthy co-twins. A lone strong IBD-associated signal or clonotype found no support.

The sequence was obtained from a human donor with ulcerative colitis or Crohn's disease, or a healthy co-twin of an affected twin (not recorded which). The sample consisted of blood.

The chain's CDR3 is CASSRGGFQYF. V and J are TRBV11-2 and TRBJ2-4; TCRdb calls TRBD1, which cannot be checked without DNA. The CDR3 contains 11 residues. Germline assignment: CDR1 SGHAT and CDR2 FQNNGV.